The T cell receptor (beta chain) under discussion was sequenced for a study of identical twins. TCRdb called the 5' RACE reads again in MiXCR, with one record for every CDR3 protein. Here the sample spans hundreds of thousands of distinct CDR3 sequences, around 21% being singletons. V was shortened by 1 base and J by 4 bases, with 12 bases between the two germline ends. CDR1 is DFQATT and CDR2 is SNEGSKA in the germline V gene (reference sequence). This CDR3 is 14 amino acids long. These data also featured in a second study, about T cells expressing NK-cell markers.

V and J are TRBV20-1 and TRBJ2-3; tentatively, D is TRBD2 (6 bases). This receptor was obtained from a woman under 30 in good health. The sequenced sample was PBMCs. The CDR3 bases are TGCAGTGCTAGAGTTGGGGCGGGGTCAGATACGCAGTATTTT. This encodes CSARVGAGSDTQYF.